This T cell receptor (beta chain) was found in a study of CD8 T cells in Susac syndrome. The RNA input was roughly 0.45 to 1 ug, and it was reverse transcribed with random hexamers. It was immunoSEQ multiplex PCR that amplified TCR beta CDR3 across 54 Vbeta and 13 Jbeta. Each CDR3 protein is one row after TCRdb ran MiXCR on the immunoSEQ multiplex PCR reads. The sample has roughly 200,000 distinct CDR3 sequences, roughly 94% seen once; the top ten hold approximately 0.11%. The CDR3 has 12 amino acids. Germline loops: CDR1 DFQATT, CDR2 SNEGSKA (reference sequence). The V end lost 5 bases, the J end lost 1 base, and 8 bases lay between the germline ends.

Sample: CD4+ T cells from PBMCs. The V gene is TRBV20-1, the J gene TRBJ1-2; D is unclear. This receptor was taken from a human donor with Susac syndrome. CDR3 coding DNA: TGCAGTGCTCTCGGGAGTAACTATGGCTACACCTTC. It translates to CSALGSNYGYTF.